These 15 T cell receptor beta chains were all obtained from the same sample, sequenced in a study of cytomegalovirus exposure and HLA in healthy donors. Researchers ran the PCR with 60 Vbeta and 13 Jbeta primers. Only in-frame clones appear in the TCRdb table, and some are missing; sequencing was by immunoSEQ multiplex PCR. The sample holds about 160,000 clones, around 74% seen once. The sequenced sample consisted of PBMCs. These receptors all come from a man younger than 35 in good health and CMV-seronegative.

The rearrangement links TRBV30 to TRBJ2-3; TRBD2 is a possible D gene (5 bases). CDR1 is GTSNPN, CDR2 SVGIG, per germline (reference sequence). V shed 2 bases and J shed 3 bases, with 9 bases lying between them. This CDR3 has 13 amino acids. DNA for the CDR3: TGTGCCTGGAGTCGAGGGAGAACAGATACGCAGTATTTT. This translates into CAWSRGRTDTQYF.

This clone has only one observation. The chain combines TRBV5-8 with TRBJ2-3, with 11 bases matching TRBD1. Germline CDR1 is SGHTS and CDR2 is YDEGEE. This CDR3 is 15 amino acids long. V lost 3 bases to trimming and J lost 4 bases; unmatched junction nucleotides: 4. Here the CDR3 reads CASSWDRGYSDTQYF. The CDR3 nucleotides read TGTGCCAGCAGCTGGGACAGGGGGTATTCAGATACGCAGTATTTT.

This rearrangement joins TRBV6-1 to TRBJ1-2, with D perhaps matching TRBD1 (6 bases). Germline assignment: CDR1 MNHNS and CDR2 SASEGT. Trimming cost V 7 bases and J 3 bases, with 12 bases left between them. The CDR3 runs to 13 residues. The CDR3 coding sequence is TGTGCCAGCATCGAGGGGGTCGACTATGGCTACACCTTC. Residues: CASIEGVDYGYTF.

This clone was seen only once. The chain combines TRBV28 with TRBJ2-4; 9 bases match TRBD1. CDR3 length equals 15 residues. CDR1 is MDHEN and CDR2 is SYDVKM in the germline V gene. With 5 bases clipped from V and 4 bases from J, the junction kept 6 bases outside the gene matches. The DNA for the CDR3 is TGTGCCAGCAGTCCAACCGGGACAGGGAAAAACATTCAGTACTTC. The encoded protein is CASSPTGTGKNIQYF.

This chain connects TRBV9 to TRBJ1-3; TRBD1 is a possible D gene (5 bases). There are 15 residues in the CDR3. Germline lookup yields CDR1 SGDLS and CDR2 YYNGEE. V was pared by 0 bases and J by 2 bases, with 9 bases between. CDR3 DNA sequence: TGTGCCAGCAGCGTAGATGCGGGGGCTGGAAACACCATATATTTT. This translates into CASSVDAGAGNTIYF. The full variable domain, its missing parts supplied by reference TRBV9 and TRBJ1-3, is DSGVTQTPKHLITATGQRVTLRCSPRSGDLSVYWYQQSLDQGLQFLIQYYNGEERAKGNILERFSAQQFPDLHSELNLSSLELGDSALYFCASSVDAGAGNTIYFGEGSWLTVV.

This sequence joins TRBV29-1 and TRBJ2-6; a weak D match, TRBD1 (5 bases). The V end lost 6 bases, the J end lost 2 bases, and 5 bases lay between the germline ends. This CDR3 contains 12 residues. Germline-derived CDR1 and CDR2 are SQVTM and ANQGSEA. The CDR3 bases are TGCAGCGTCAGGGCTGGGGCCAACGTCCTGACTTTC. Amino acids: CSVRAGANVLTF.

V gene TRBV9 combines with J gene TRBJ2-7, with D hard to call. CDR3 length: 15 amino acids. Germline V CDR1 and CDR2: SGDLS, YYNGEE. V was trimmed by 2 bases and J by 4 bases, leaving 16 bases between them. The CDR3 protein is CASSVGPSAGYEQYF. In DNA form, the CDR3 reads TGTGCCAGCAGCGTGGGCCCTTCTGCCGGATACGAGCAGTACTTC. Variable domain in full (rest from reference TRBV9 and TRBJ2-7): DSGVTQTPKHLITATGQRVTLRCSPRSGDLSVYWYQQSLDQGLQFLIQYYNGEERAKGNILERFSAQQFPDLHSELNLSSLELGDSALYFCASSVGPSAGYEQYFGPGTRLTVT.

This chain joins TRBV28 and TRBJ2-7; 8 nucleotides align to TRBD1. CDR3 length equals 13 residues. Germline values: CDR1 MDHEN, CDR2 SYDVKM. V lost 8 bases, J lost 2 bases, and 5 bases stayed unmatched. This CDR3 reads CASGRDRPYEQYF. CDR3 nucleotide sequence: TGTGCCAGCGGCCGGGACAGGCCCTACGAGCAGTACTTC. The entire variable domain, with the rest obtained from reference TRBV28 and TRBJ2-7, is as follows: DVKVTQSSRYLVKRTGEKVFLECVQDMDHENMFWYRQDPGLGLRLIYFSYDVKMKEKGDIPEGYSVSREKKERFSLILESASTNQTSMYLCASGRDRPYEQYFGPGTRLTVT.

This rearrangement joins TRBV10-2 to TRBJ2-7, with a tentative D call TRBD1 (5 bases). Trimming removed 5 bases from V and 5 bases from J, with 13 bases in between. Germline lookup yields CDR1 WSHSY and CDR2 SAAADI. The CDR3 extends over 13 amino acids. CDR3 DNA sequence: TGCGCCAGCAGTCTTCCAGGGTTGGACGAGCAGTACTTC. This gives the protein CASSLPGLDEQYF.

The rearrangement uses TRBV27 and TRBJ1-4, with D possibly TRBD1 on 6 matching bases. This CDR3 has 18 residues. The V end was cut by 2 bases, the J end by 0 bases, with 16 bases between. Germline V lookup: CDR1 MNHEY, CDR2 SMNVEV (reference sequence). CDR3 sequence reads: CASSLTTGSWATNEKLFF. CDR3 nucleotides: TGTGCCAGCAGTTTAACAACAGGGAGCTGGGCAACTAATGAAAAACTGTTTTTT. Using reference TRBV27 and TRBJ1-4 for the parts outside the CDR3, the full variable domain is EAQVTQNPRYLITVTGKKLTVTCSQNMNHEYMSWYRQDPGLGLRQIYYSMNVEVTDKGDVPEGYKVSRKEKRNFPLILESPSPNQTSLYFCASSLTTGSWATNEKLFFGSGTQLSVL.

The chain employs TRBV5-1 and TRBJ2-7; D gene uncertain. This CDR3 comprises 13 residues. Trimming stripped 0 bases from V and 2 bases from J, with 6 bases between. The germline V gene encodes CDR1 SGHRS and CDR2 YFSETQ. CDR3 sequence reads: CASSLAPAYEQYF. The CDR3 DNA sequence: TGCGCCAGCAGCTTGGCCCCGGCCTACGAGCAGTACTTC. Full variable domain (missing parts from reference TRBV5-1 and TRBJ2-7): KAGVTQTPRYLIKTRGQQVTLSCSPISGHRSVSWYQQTPGQGLQFLFEYFSETQRNKGNFPGRFSGRQFSNSRSEMNVSTLELGDSALYLCASSLAPAYEQYFGPGTRLTVT.

The CDR3 loop is CASSIPRESNIQYF. The CDR3 bases are TGTGCCAGTAGTATACCGAGGGAGTCGAACATTCAGTACTTC. V is TRBV19 and J is TRBJ2-4; TRBD2 might be the D (5 bases). CDR1 and CDR2 from the germline V gene are LNHDA and SQIVND (reference sequence). This CDR3 comprises 14 residues. V was cut by 2 bases and J by 7 bases, with 12 bases left in between.

The chain combines TRBV11-2 with TRBJ2-7, with 7 bases fitting TRBD1. There are 15 residues in the CDR3. Trimming removed 4 bases from V and 4 bases from J; junction bases left unmatched: 10. Germline values: CDR1 SGHAT, CDR2 FQNNGV. The CDR3 bases are TGTGCCAGCAGCTCACCCTACAGGGGTCGGTACGAGCAGTACTTC. Translation gives CASSSPYRGRYEQYF.

The chain has TRBV29-1 and TRBJ1-2; TRBD1 matches 12 bases. Germline CDR1 SQVTM, CDR2 ANQGSEA. V lost 6 bases to trimming and J lost 4 bases; unmatched junction nucleotides: 9. The CDR3 is 15 residues long. The CDR3 region is CSVPGTGGESYGYTF. The CDR3 DNA sequence: TGCAGCGTCCCCGGGACAGGGGGCGAGAGCTATGGCTACACCTTC.

The V and J genes are TRBV6-6 and TRBJ1-5; tentatively, D is TRBD1 (6 bases). The V end lost 6 bases, the J end lost 4 bases, and 13 bases lay between the germline ends. CDR1 and CDR2 from the germline V gene are MNHNY and SVGAGI (reference sequence). The CDR3 has 14 residues. CDR3 in amino acids: CASRTDSTNQPQHF. As DNA, the CDR3 is TGTGCCAGCAGGACGGACAGTACTAATCAGCCCCAGCATTTT.